This T cell receptor (beta chain) was observed in a study of OX40 agonist ivuxolimab in advanced cancers. Looking at the study overall: Ivuxolimab was a fully human IgG2 agonistic monoclonal antibody targeting the costimulatory receptor OX40 (CD134). Intravenous ivuxolimab was administered to patients every 2 weeks at six dose levels: 0.01, 0.1, 0.3, 1.5, 3 and 10 mg/kg. Of the 52 patients in dose escalation, some 19 had hepatocellular carcinoma, about 15 had melanoma, 9 had renal cell carcinoma and 9 had head and neck cancer. A male proportion of roughly 80% and a mean age of 60 years, ranging from about 23 to 90, were recorded for the dose-escalation cohort. Prior anti-PD-1, anti-PD-L1 or anti-CTLA-4 therapy was permitted, and checkpoint inhibitors had been received by around 39% of dose-escalation patients. Partial responses were achieved by three dose-escalation patients, of whom one had hepatocellular carcinoma and two had cutaneous melanoma. The point of sequencing TCRbeta in the periphery was to test whether ivuxolimab changed TCR sequence diversity and drove clonal T-cell expansion. The paper describes the monotherapy dose-escalation part (N of about 55 patients) of the phase I trial of ivuxolimab.

For sequencing of the TCRbeta CDR3 region, genomic DNA was extracted from the sorted cells. The immunoSEQ Assay was used for sequencing of TCRbeta CDR3 regions. The source is immuneACCESS, and TCRdb retained only in-frame sequences with V and J called. Part of the clones is not carried over; for the studies checked, unresolved V genes explain less than half of this, and the remainder is unexplained. The sample table contains around 29,000 clones; only one count was recorded for around 85% of them. The top ten constitute 25% to 30% of the sample. Notes on this clone: Its specific antigen is unknown. No quality values exist for individual bases; no much larger clone is one base distant.

According to the germline V gene, CDR1 reads SGHTA and CDR2 reads FQGNSA. V and J are trimmed by 5 bases and 7 bases, and the gene matches miss 14 bases of the junction. Measured from the cysteine to the phenylalanine, the CDR3 is 17 residues long. The sequence is cut down to CDR3 DNA, 51 bases in frame from base 1. Patients with a history of autoimmune disease or receiving systemic immunosuppression were excluded from the trial. Peripheral blood for TCR sequencing was collected from all dose cohorts at baseline, on cycle 4 day 1, and on cycle 7 day 1. The samples were taken from a phase I, first-in-human, multicenter, open-label dose-escalation trial of ivuxolimab. Adults with locally advanced or metastatic melanoma, renal cell, hepatocellular, or head and neck squamous cell carcinoma were enrolled in the trial. CD4+ and CD8+ T cells were sorted separately from peripheral blood before TCR sequencing.

Paper-wide results and their limitations: Antigen specificity was not determined for the clonally expanded peripheral T cells. Low levels of normalized T-cell clonal expansion were also shown by some nonresponding patients. After ivuxolimab, expanded clones were on average more numerous among CD8+ T cells than among CD4+ T cells. Clonal expansion of both CD4+ and CD8+ blood T cells was observed from baseline to week 6 at doses 0.1 to 3.0 mg/kg. In the 0.1-3.0 mg/kg groups, partial responders had among the lowest normalized peripheral clonal expansion, particularly in CD8+ T cells.

Rearrangement joined TRBV7-2 to TRBJ1-4; 9 bases in between match TRBD1. The sequence was obtained from an adult with an advanced solid tumor such as melanoma, head and neck, liver or kidney cancer. The sample here was CD4+ or CD8+ T cells sorted from blood, taken in a trial of the OX40 agonist ivuxolimab. CDR3 loop: CASSPWTGVLGSEKLFF. The DNA sequence is TGTGCCAGCAGCCCATGGACAGGGGTTCTTGGGAGTGAAAAACTGTTTTTT.